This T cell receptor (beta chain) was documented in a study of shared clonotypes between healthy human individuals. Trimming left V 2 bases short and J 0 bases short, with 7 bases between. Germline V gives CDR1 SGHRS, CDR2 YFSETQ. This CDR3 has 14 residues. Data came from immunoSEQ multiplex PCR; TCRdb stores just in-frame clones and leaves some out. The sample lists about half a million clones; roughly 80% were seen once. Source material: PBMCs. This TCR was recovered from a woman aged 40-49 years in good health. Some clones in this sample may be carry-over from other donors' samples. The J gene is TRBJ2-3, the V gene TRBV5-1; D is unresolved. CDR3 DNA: TGCGCCAGCAGCTTTGCGCCTAGCACAGATACGCAGTATTTT. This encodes CASSFAPSTDTQYF.